This TCR beta chain was sequenced in a study of T cells in Graves' hyperthyroidism and ophthalmopathy. The source material, RNA transcripts, was used to amplify TCR beta CDR3 regions. TCR CDR3 regions were first amplified by RT-PCR with HTBI primers. TCRdb called the multiplex PCR reads again in MiXCR, with one record for every CDR3 protein. The data contain approximately 600,000 distinct CDR3 sequences, 12% to 15% of them seen just once; the ten biggest clones take up about 6.6%. Germline CDR1 DFQATT, CDR2 SNEGSKA (reference sequence). This CDR3 contains 14 residues. The germline V and J ends were trimmed by 0 bases and 4 bases, with 13 bases remaining between them. Criteria for exclusion of patients were uncontrolled infection, other autoimmune disease, pregnancy or lactation.

The specimen sequenced was blood. J is TRBJ2-7 and V is TRBV20-1; no reliable D call. This receptor was obtained from a woman aged 18-35 years with Graves' ophthalmopathy. CDR3 amino acids: CSARDRYGVYEQYF. In DNA, the CDR3 is TGCAGTGCTAGAGATCGCTACGGAGTTTACGAGCAGTACTTC.